The clone carrying this TCR beta chain was observed a handful of times. What it binds is unknown. The data stem from a study of identical twins. Study conclusions and caveats: Cord blood beta clonotypes that were abundant carried fewer insertions, and memory repertoires showed no such trend.

There were only healthy Caucasians among the donors. Germline V gene sequence: CDR1 LGHNA, CDR2 YNFKEQ. Trimming took 0 bases from V and 4 from J, leaving 15 bases between them. This CDR3 is 16 amino acids long. TCRdb processed the 5' RACE reads anew with MiXCR; each CDR3 protein has one entry. The repertoire has hundreds of thousands of distinct CDR3 sequences, under 9% of them found once; the top ten carry 0.98%. In addition, the sample was reused for a study of yellow fever vaccine responses in identical twins.

Sequencing used PBMCs. This receptor was taken from a woman between 18 and 29 years old in good health. The V call is TRBV4-2, the J call TRBJ2-5; D is possibly TRBD1 (5 bases). For the CDR3, the DNA is TGTGCCAGCAGCCAAGAAGGGGTGTCCGCCCTAGAGACCCAGTACTTC. This codes for CASSQEGVSALETQYF.